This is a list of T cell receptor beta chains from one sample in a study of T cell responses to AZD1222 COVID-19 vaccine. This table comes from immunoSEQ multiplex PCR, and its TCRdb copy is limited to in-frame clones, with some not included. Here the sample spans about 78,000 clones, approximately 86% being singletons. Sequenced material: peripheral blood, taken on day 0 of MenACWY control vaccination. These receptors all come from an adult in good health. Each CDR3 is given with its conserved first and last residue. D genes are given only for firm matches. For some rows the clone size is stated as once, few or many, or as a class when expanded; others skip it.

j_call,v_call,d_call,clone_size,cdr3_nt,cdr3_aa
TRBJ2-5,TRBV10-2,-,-,TGCGCCAGCAGTATGCAGGGGGGACAAGAGACCCAGTACTTC,CASSMQGGQETQYF
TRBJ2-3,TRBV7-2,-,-,TGTGCCAGCAGCTTAGGGACAGGCACAGATACGCAGTATTTT,CASSLGTGTDTQYF
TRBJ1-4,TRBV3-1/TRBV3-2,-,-,TGTGCCAGCAGCCCTAACCGGCATAATGAAAAACTGTTTTTT,CASSPNRHNEKLFF
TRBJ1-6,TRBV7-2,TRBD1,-,TGTGCCAGCAGCTTAGTTCAGGGGGTGGATTCACCCCTCCACTTT,CASSLVQGVDSPLHF
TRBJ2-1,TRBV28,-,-,TGTGCCAGCAGTTTAATCAACACCGTAAACAATGAGCAGTTCTTC,CASSLINTVNNEQFF
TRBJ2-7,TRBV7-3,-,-,TGTGCCAGCAGCTCCGGGACGGTCCCCTACGAGCAGTACTTC,CASSSGTVPYEQYF
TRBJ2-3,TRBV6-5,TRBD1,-,TGTGCCAGCAGTAGGACAGGGGGCTGGGGAGATACGCAGTATTTT,CASSRTGGWGDTQYF
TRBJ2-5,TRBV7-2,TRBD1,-,TGTGCCAGCAGCTTCGACAGGGGGAGTGAGACCCAGTACTTC,CASSFDRGSETQYF
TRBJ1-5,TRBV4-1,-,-,TGCGCCAGCAGCCAAGAAAAAGGGGTGGGTCAGCCCCAGCATTTT,CASSQEKGVGQPQHF
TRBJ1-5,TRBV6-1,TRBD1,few,TGTGCCAGCAGTGAAGTGGCAGGGGGCGCCAATCAGCCCCAGCATTTT,CASSEVAGGANQPQHF
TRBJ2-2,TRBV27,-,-,TGTGCCAGCAGTTCCTGGTCCACCGGGGAGCTGTTTTTT,CASSSWSTGELFF
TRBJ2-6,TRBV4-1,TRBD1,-,TGCGCCAGCAGCCCTACAGGGGCTACTGGGGCCAACGTCCTGACTTTC,CASSPTGATGANVLTF
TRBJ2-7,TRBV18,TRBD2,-,TGTGCCAGCTCACCACCGGCGGGGGACTACGAGCAGTACTTC,CASSPPAGDYEQYF